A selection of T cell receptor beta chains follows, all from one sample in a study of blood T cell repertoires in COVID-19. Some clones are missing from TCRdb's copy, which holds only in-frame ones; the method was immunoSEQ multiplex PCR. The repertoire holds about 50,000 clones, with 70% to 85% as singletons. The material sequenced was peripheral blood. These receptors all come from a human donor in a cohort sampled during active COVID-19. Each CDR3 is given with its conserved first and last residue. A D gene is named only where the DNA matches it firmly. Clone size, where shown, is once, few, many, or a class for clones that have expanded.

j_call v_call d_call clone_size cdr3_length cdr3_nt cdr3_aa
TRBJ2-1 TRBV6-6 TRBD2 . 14 TGTGCCAGCAGTCAAGGGACTAGTAAGTCTGAGCAGTTCTTC CASSQGTSKSEQFF
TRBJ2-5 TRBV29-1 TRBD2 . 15 TGCAGCGTTGAGGCCGGCGGGAGGGTCCAAGAGACCCAGTACTTC CSVEAGGRVQETQYF
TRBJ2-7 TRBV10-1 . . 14 TGCGCCAGCAGTGAACGGGTGAGCTCCTACGAGCAGTACTTC CASSERVSSYEQYF
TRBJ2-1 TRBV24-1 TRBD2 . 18 TGTGCCACCAGTGAGTCGAGCGGGAAAGAATTTATTTACAATGAGCAGTTCTTC CATSESSGKEFIYNEQFF
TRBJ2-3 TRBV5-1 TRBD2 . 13 TGCGCCAGCAAGACTAGCGGCACAGATACGCAGTATTTT CASKTSGTDTQYF
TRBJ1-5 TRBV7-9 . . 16 TGTGCCAGCAGCCACTCGGGGGGTACCGGCAATCAGCCCCAGCATTTT CASSHSGGTGNQPQHF
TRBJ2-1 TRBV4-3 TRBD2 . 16 TGCGCCAGCAGCCCGAGACCGGCGGGAGATATCAATGAGCAGTTCTTC CASSPRPAGDINEQFF
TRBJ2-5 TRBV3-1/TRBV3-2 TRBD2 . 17 TGTGCCAGCAGCCAAGCTGGCGGGAGGGCCCCCTCGGTGACCCAGTACTTC CASSQAGGRAPSVTQYF
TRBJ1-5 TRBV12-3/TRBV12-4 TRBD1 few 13 TGTGCCAGCAGTGGACAGGATAATCAGCCCCAGCATTTT CASSGQDNQPQHF
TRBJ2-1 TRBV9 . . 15 TGTGCCAGCAGCGTAAGCGGTGACTCCTACAATGAGCAGTTCTTC CASSVSGDSYNEQFF
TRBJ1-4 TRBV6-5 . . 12 TGTGCCACTCGGAGTGCTAATGAAAAACTGTTTTTT CATRSANEKLFF
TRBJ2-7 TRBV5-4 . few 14 TGTGCCAGCAGCTTGCTAGCGAGCACCTACGAGCAGTACTTC CASSLLASTYEQYF
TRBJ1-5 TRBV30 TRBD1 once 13 TGTGCCTGGAGTGCCTGGGACAGGCAGCCCCAGCATTTT CAWSAWDRQPQHF
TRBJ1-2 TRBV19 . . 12 TGTGCCAGTAGTGCCGGGGTCTATGGCTACACCTTC CASSAGVYGYTF
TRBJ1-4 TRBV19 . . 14 TGTGCCAGCAAAAGACCGGGATCTAATGAAAAACTGTTTTTT CASKRPGSNEKLFF
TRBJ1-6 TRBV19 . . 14 TGTGCCAGTAGTATTGAGGGAAATAATTCACCCCTCCACTTT CASSIEGNNSPLHF
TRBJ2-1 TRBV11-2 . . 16 TGTGCCAGCAGCTTACTACTAGCTAGTACCTACAATGAGCAGTTCTTC CASSLLLASTYNEQFF
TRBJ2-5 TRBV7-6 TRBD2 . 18 TGTGCCAGCAGCCCGAAGGTACTAGCGGGAGATTTGGAAGAGACCCAGTACTTC CASSPKVLAGDLEETQYF
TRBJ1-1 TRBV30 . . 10 TGTGCCTGGAGTCTGACAGAAGCTTTCTTT CAWSLTEAFF
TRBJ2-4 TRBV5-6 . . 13 TGTGCCAGCAGCTTGTCCGCGGGAAACATTCAGTACTTC CASSLSAGNIQYF
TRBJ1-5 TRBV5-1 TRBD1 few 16 TGCGCCAGCAGCTTACAGGGACAGGGGATGGGGCAGCCCCAGCATTTT CASSLQGQGMGQPQHF
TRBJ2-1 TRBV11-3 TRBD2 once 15 TGTGCCAGCAGCCTCAGCGGGAGCTCCTACAATGAGCAGTTCTTC CASSLSGSSYNEQFF
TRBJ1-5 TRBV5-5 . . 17 TGTGCCAGCAGCTTGGAAGGGGCAGGGGCGTCTAATCAGCCCCAGCATTTT CASSLEGAGASNQPQHF
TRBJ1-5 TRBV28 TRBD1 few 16 TGTGCCAGCAGTCCTGGGACAGGGGGCAGCAATCAGCCCCAGCATTTT CASSPGTGGSNQPQHF
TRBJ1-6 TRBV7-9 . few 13 TGTGCCAGCAGCCGAGGCGACCGTTCACCCCTCCACTTT CASSRGDRSPLHF
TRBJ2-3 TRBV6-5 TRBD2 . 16 TGTGCCAGCAGTTACTCCGCGGCTAGCGGGACAGATACGCAGTATTTT CASSYSAASGTDTQYF
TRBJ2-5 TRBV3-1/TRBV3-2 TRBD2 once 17 TGTGCCAGCAGCCAAGGGGGGACTAGCGGGAAGGGGGAGACCCAGTACTTC CASSQGGTSGKGETQYF
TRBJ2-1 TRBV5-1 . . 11 TGCGCCAGCAGCGAGGTAAACGAGCAGTTCTTC CASSEVNEQFF
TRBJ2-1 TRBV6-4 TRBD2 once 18 TGTGCCAGCAGTGACACCGACTTTGGACTAGCGGGGGGCAATGAGCAGTTCTTC CASSDTDFGLAGGNEQFF
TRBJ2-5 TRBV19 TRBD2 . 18 TGTGCCAGTAGTATAGGGGCTAGCGGGAGTGGTGTCATAGAGACCCAGTACTTC CASSIGASGSGVIETQYF
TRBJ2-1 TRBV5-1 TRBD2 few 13 TGCGCCAGCAGCTTTCTAGCGGTCAATGAGCAGTTCTTC CASSFLAVNEQFF
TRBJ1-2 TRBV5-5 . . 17 TGTGCCAGCAGCTTGCGAGCCACGACATCCTCCAACTATGGCTACACCTTC CASSLRATTSSNYGYTF
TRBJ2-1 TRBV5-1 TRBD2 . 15 TGCGCCAGCAGCTCTAGCGGGATTTCCCACAATGAGCAGTTCTTC CASSSSGISHNEQFF
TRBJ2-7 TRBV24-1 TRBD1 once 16 TGTGCCACCAGCGCCCGTGAGGGACAGGGCTCCAACGAGCAGTACTTC CATSAREGQGSNEQYF
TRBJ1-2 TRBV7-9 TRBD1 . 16 TGTGCCAGCAGCTCCCCGGGACAGACTAAACCATATGGCTACACCTTC CASSSPGQTKPYGYTF
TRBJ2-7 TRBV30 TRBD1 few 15 TGTGCCTGGAGGCTAACCGGGACAGAAGTTGGCGAGCAGTACTTC CAWRLTGTEVGEQYF